This T cell receptor (beta chain) was captured by sequencing in a study of T cell responses to AZD1222 COVID-19 vaccine (TCRdb year 2021). Regarding the research as a whole: Because spike-specific TCR depth and breadth did not differ between the two schedules, AZD1222 recipients who got a second dose at roughly 4 weeks were pooled with those who got a second dose at roughly 12 weeks. A total of 230 to 250 trial participants underwent TCR sequencing, of whom about 210 received two doses of AZD1222 and around 25 received two doses of the MenACWY control vaccine. Trial participants were enrolled into age subgroups of 18-55, 56-69 and 70-plus years, which contained roughly 140, 27 and 60 TCR-sequenced participants, respectively.

The CDR1 and CDR2 encoded by the germline V gene (reference sequence) are MNHEY and SMNVEV. The CDR3 has 17 amino acids, counting the end cysteine and phenylalanine. The CDR3 DNA has 51 bases and is translated from base 1. The time point label here, explained by the study, means: baseline before first vaccination. The vaccinee samples were drawn from two UK trials, COV001 and COV002, one of which was a single-blind randomized controlled phase 2/3 trial testing AZD1222 (ChAdOx1 nCoV-19) in healthy adults. Trial participant PBMC samples were collected at day 0 and day 28 after the second dose for TCRbeta chain sequencing. A note on this clone: Its target antigen remains unknown. It has no much larger one-base neighbor in the sample; base qualities were not kept.

Study-wide findings and limitations: Conclusions about previously exposed vaccinees are limited because only six or seven AZD1222 recipients were SARS-CoV-2 seropositive at baseline. No day 14 peak-response samples were available, so repertoires were characterized only after the peak T cell response. After two AZD1222 doses, spike-specific TCR breadth and depth were significantly higher than at day 0 and than in MenACWY recipients. The vaccine-associated CD4 TCRs covered the entire spike protein, and the dominant responses fell in regions 160-218 and 743-854. In the small 56-69-year group, the increase in depth fell short of significance, most likely because of low power. Nearly half of unique spike-specific TCRs reportedly recognized epitopes outside regions mutated in the B.1.351 and B.1.1.7 variants. Most participants were white British and females outnumbered males, and the authors suggested that clonal diversity may have been underestimated.

The CDR3 regions of human TCRbeta chains were analyzed by immunosequencing. Processing in the source paper ran as follows. Repertoire TCRs were matched against a reference library of SARS-CoV-2-specific TCRs generated with the MIRA antigen-specificity platform. Breadth was defined as the fraction of unique TCRs that were SARS-CoV-2-associated, and depth was defined as the fraction of total T cells that were SARS-CoV-2-associated. Using the MIRA data, each spike-specific TCR was assigned both to the spike region to which the TCR was reactive and to a CD4 or CD8 class. Log10-transformed breadth and depth values were compared by one-way ANOVA with Sidak's multiple comparisons tests. In TCRdb, the immuneACCESS table is reduced to in-frame sequences with V and J assigned. These tables do not hold every clone; where another copy was compared, an unresolved V gene accounts for under half, and the others remain unexplained. V and J calls and clone size are as listed in that table; D and trimming were resolved from the DNA. The sample records about 96,000 clones, roughly 90% of which are singletons. The top ten clones comprise approximately 24% of the sample.

The chain joins TRBV27 to TRBJ2-5, with 9 junctional bases fitting TRBD2. This TCR derives from an adult in good health. Sample: peripheral blood, taken on day 0 of AZD1222 vaccination. For the CDR3, the sequence is CRQAGTTREGSQETQYF. The bases read TGTCGGCAAGCGGGGACAACGCGGGAGGGCAGCCAAGAGACCCAGTACTTC.